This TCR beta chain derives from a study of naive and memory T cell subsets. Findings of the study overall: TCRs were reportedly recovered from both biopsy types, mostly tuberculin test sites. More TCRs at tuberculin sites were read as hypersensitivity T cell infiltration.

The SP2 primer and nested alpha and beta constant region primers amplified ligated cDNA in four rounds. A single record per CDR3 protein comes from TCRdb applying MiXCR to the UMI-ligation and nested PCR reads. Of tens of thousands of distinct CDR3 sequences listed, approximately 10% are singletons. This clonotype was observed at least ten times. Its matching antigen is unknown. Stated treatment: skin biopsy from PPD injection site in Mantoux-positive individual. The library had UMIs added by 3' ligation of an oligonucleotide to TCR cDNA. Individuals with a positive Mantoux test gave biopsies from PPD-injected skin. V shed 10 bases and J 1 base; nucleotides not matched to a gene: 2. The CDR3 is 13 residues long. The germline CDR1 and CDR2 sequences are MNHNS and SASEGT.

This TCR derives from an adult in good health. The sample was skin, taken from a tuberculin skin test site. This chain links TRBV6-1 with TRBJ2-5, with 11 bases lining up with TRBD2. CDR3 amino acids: CATGTSGQETQYF. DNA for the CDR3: TGTGCCACCGGGACTAGCGGCCAAGAGACCCAGTACTTC.